This TCR beta chain was retrieved from a study of response to subunit inactivated influenza vaccine. TCRdb passed the RT-PCR reads through MiXCR, listing each CDR3 protein once. Of 530,000 or so distinct CDR3 sequences listed, 25% are singletons. The CDR3 totals 13 residues. CDR1 is DFQATT, CDR2 SNEGSKA, per germline (reference sequence). Between the trimmed V and J ends, which lost 2 bases and 5 bases, there was a span of 12 bases. The gene calls are TRBV20-1 and TRBJ2-5, with D possibly being TRBD2 (5 bases). Sample: CD4+ T cells sorted from PBMCs, taken roughly 5 days after vaccination. The TCR was taken from a man between 50 and 59 years old who received an inactivated influenza vaccine. CDR3 protein: CSARNPGLETQYF. In DNA form, the CDR3 reads TGCAGTGCTAGAAACCCGGGGTTGGAGACCCAGTACTTC.